Below are 9 T cell receptor beta chains sequenced from a single sample in a study of blood T cell repertoires in COVID-19. TCRdb keeps only in-frame clones here, not all; method: immunoSEQ multiplex PCR. The sample shows about 300,000 clones, around 89% of them seen only once. The sample consisted of peripheral blood. The receptors stem from a man aged 35 to 55 with acute or convalescent COVID-19.

The chain has TRBV5-8 and TRBJ1-2, with D maybe TRBD1 (6 bases). Germline CDR1 reads SGHTS; CDR2 reads YDEGEE. This CDR3 is built from 14 residues. Trimming stripped 6 bases from V and 4 bases from J, with 16 bases between. CDR3 nucleotides: TGTGCCAGCAACCCCCGTGACAGGTTCTATGGCTACACCTTC. It is translated as CASNPRDRFYGYTF.

V usage is TRBV7-9 and J usage is TRBJ2-2, with TRBD2 identical over 7 bases. This CDR3 has 14 residues. The germline V gene encodes CDR1 SEHNR and CDR2 FQNEAQ (reference sequence). J was trimmed by 7 bases and V by 5 bases; bases with no gene match: 7. For the CDR3, the DNA is TGTGCCAGCAGCCGGACTAGAGAGGTCGGGGAGCTGTTTTTT. This translates into CASSRTREVGELFF.

The genes are TRBV7-8 and TRBJ2-1; a possible D gene is TRBD1 (5 bases). This CDR3 has 13 amino acids. Germline CDR1 SGHVS, CDR2 FQNEAQ. The V and J ends lost 1 base and 8 bases respectively, with 9 bases between them. This chain's CDR3 is CASSLEGLDEQFF. Written as DNA, the CDR3 is TGTGCCAGCAGCTTAGAGGGGCTGGATGAGCAGTTCTTC.

This chain uses TRBV18 with TRBJ1-4; D is perhaps TRBD1 (6 bases). Trimming shortened V by 5 bases and J by 0 bases, and 13 bases separated the two germline ends. Germline V CDR1 and CDR2: KGHSH, LQKENI. This CDR3 region has 16 residues. The CDR3 nucleotides read TGTGCCAGCTCAGTTGGACAGCTTGCAACTAATGAAAAACTGTTTTTT. It codes for CASSVGQLATNEKLFF.

This chain joins TRBV28 and TRBJ2-1; the match to TRBD2 covers 8 bases. Germline V gene lookup returns CDR1 MDHEN and CDR2 SYDVKM. CDR3 length: 16 amino acids. V gave up 1 base and J gave up 7 bases; unmatched junction bases: 9. The CDR3 reads CASSLSGAGGLNEQFF. The CDR3 coding sequence is TGTGCCAGCAGTTTATCTGGCGCGGGGGGTCTGAATGAGCAGTTCTTC.

This chain uses TRBV2 with TRBJ1-1, with TRBD1 matching over 7 bases. The CDR3 length is 15 residues. Unmatched junction bases numbered 12, after V lost 6 bases and J lost 5 bases. CDR1 is SNHLY and CDR2 is FYNNEI in the germline V gene. For the CDR3, the DNA is TGTGCCAGCAGCACACAGGGGAGCCTGGGGACTGAAGCTTTCTTT. Translating it yields CASSTQGSLGTEAFF. Full variable domain (rest looked up from reference TRBV2 and TRBJ1-1): EPEVTQTPSHQVTQMGQEVILRCVPISNHLYFYWYRQILGQKVEFLVSFYNNEISEKSEIFDDQFSVERPDGSNFTLKIRSTKLEDSAMYFCASSTQGSLGTEAFFGQGTRLTVV.

In DNA form, the CDR3 reads TGTGCCACCAGCAGAGAAGCATCTCTCCCTTATCAGCCCCAGCATTTT. This codes for CATSREASLPYQPQHF. This chain connects TRBV15 to TRBJ1-5; no clear D gene. The CDR3 is made up of 16 amino acids. Germline V gene lookup returns CDR1 LNHNV and CDR2 YYDKDF (reference sequence). Trimming shortened V by 0 bases and J by 5 bases, and 14 bases separated the two germline ends.

The V and J genes are TRBV24-1 and TRBJ1-4; the match to TRBD1 covers 12 bases. The germline V gene encodes CDR1 KGHDR and CDR2 SFDVKD. With V trimmed by 4 bases and J by 4 bases, 12 bases remained unmatched. CDR3 length: 19 residues. The CDR3 DNA is TGTGCCACCAGTGACACCCCAGGGACAGGGGGCAACTTTAATGAAAAACTGTTTTTT. This translates into CATSDTPGTGGNFNEKLFF.

The chain couples TRBV7-9 to TRBJ2-7; TRBD2 agrees at 9 bases. Germline V gives CDR1 SEHNR, CDR2 FQNEAQ (reference sequence). The CDR3 has 17 amino acids. With 2 bases clipped from V and 0 bases from J, the junction kept 8 bases outside the gene matches. The CDR3 protein is CASSLTRLAGHSYEQYF. Written as DNA, the CDR3 is TGTGCCAGCAGCTTAACTCGGCTAGCGGGGCACTCCTACGAGCAGTACTTC.